Following are 11 T cell receptor beta chains from one sample sequenced in a study of blood T cell repertoires in COVID-19. Libraries were prepared by immunoSEQ multiplex PCR; TCRdb keeps only in-frame clonotypes and omits some of them. Seen here are 200,000 to 250,000 clones, 70% to 85% observed once, and the top ten hold less than 2%. The sequencing input was PBMCs or T cells enriched from blood (not recorded which). These receptors were obtained from a man between 60 and 75 years old who had recovered from COVID-19.

The V gene is TRBV2, the J gene TRBJ2-2; possible D gene TRBD1, 5 bases. Germline V gene data show CDR1 as SNHLY and CDR2 as FYNNEI. The CDR3 spans 13 residues. V was shortened by 4 bases and J by 6 bases, with 9 bases between the two germline ends. CDR3 nucleotide sequence: TGTGCCAGCAGTGTTTTAGGGGCCGGGGAGCTGTTTTTT. Amino acids: CASSVLGAGELFF.

This rearrangement joins TRBV7-2 to TRBJ1-4, with 11 nucleotides matching TRBD1. The CDR3 loop spans 16 amino acids. Germline V gives CDR1 SGHTA, CDR2 FQGNSA. The J segment lost 8 bases and the V segment lost 4 bases, leaving 9 bases of the junction unmatched. CDR3 sequence reads: CASSSGQGARSEKLFF. CDR3 sequence (DNA): TGTGCCAGCAGCTCCGGACAGGGGGCAAGGAGCGAAAAACTGTTTTTT.

The rearrangement links TRBV6-1 to TRBJ1-5; the match to TRBD1 covers 7 bases. Trimming at V came to 3 bases and at J to 5 bases, leaving 4 bases not matched to a gene. The CDR3 length is 14 residues. In germline, CDR1 is MNHNS, CDR2 SASEGT. CDR3 residues: CASSEHDRDQPQHF. The CDR3 DNA is TGTGCCAGCAGTGAGCATGACAGGGATCAGCCCCAGCATTTT.

This clone was detected only once. The rearrangement links TRBV3-1 (or the pseudogene TRBV3-2) to TRBJ1-2, with TRBD1 as a possible D gene (5 bases). V was shortened by 1 base and J by 2 bases, with 8 bases between the two germline ends. The germline CDR1 and CDR2 sequences are LGHDT and YNNKEL (reference sequence). The CDR3 length is 14 residues. The CDR3 spells CASSQARTNYGYTF. Written as DNA, the CDR3 is TGTGCCAGCAGCCAAGCCCGGACAAACTATGGCTACACCTTC.

This clone was seen a few times. This chain joins TRBV4-2 and TRBJ1-1; D is unresolved. CDR1 is LGHNA, CDR2 YNFKEQ, per germline. The CDR3 covers 14 residues. Deletions cut 0 bases from V and 5 bases from J, with 10 bases between. CDR3 nucleotide sequence: TGTGCCAGCAGCCAAGATGTCGGTTCAACTGAAGCTTTCTTT. Translated, it gives CASSQDVGSTEAFF.

This clone occurred once. This chain joins TRBV24-1 and TRBJ2-2, with TRBD1 matching over 11 bases. This CDR3 is built from 16 residues. Looked up from germline, CDR1 is KGHDR and CDR2 is SFDVKD. V was pared by 4 bases and J by 6 bases, with 6 bases of the junction left unmatched. CDR3: CATSDRTGGVSGELFF. Here the CDR3 DNA reads TGTGCCACCAGTGACCGGACAGGGGGCGTTTCCGGGGAGCTGTTTTTT.

The chain recombines TRBV20-1 with TRBJ2-7; 8 positions agree with TRBD2. Germline loops: CDR1 DFQATT, CDR2 SNEGSKA (reference sequence). Germline trimming cut 3 bases from V and 4 bases from J; bases unmatched to any gene: 11. The CDR3 extends over 15 amino acids. The CDR3 region is CSASRSSGATYEQYF. As DNA, the CDR3 is TGCAGTGCTAGTCGTAGTAGCGGGGCCACTTACGAGCAGTACTTC.

The V and J genes are TRBV6-2 or TRBV6-3 and TRBJ1-2, with 10 bases fitting TRBD1. This CDR3 is built from 13 residues. Per germline, CDR1 MNHEY and CDR2 SVGEGT. V shed 5 bases and J 6 bases; nucleotides not matched to a gene: 3. The CDR3 DNA reads as TGTGCCAGCAGTCATGACAGGGGGCATGGCTACACCTTC. Translating it yields CASSHDRGHGYTF.

Concerning this clone: The germline gene is not matched at one end of the junction; a read error may be the cause. This chain joins TRBV7-7 and TRBJ2-1, with a weak D call TRBD2 (7 bases). The length of the CDR3 is 16 residues. The germline V gene has CDR1 SSHAT and CDR2 FNYEAQ (reference sequence). CDR3 amino acids: CASSPLSGGGYNEQFF. In DNA form, the CDR3 reads TGTGCTAGCAGCCCGCTCTCGGGGGGCGGCTACAATGAGCAGTTCTTC.

This clone showed up just a few times. This sequence joins TRBV4-3 and TRBJ2-1, with 8 positions matching TRBD2. Trimming removed 3 bases from V and 10 bases from J; junction bases left unmatched: 8. The CDR3 has 14 amino acids. The V gene's germline CDR1 is LGHNA and CDR2 YSLEER. The CDR3, as DNA: TGCGCCAGCAGCCAGGCCCTCCGGGAGGGGGAGCAGTTCTTC. This gives the protein CASSQALREGEQFF.

The CDR3 sequence is CASSQEAVIYEQYF. The CDR3 region has the DNA TGTGCCAGCAGCCAAGAGGCGGTTATCTACGAGCAGTACTTC. The V and J genes are TRBV4-2 and TRBJ2-7; D is uncertain. The CDR3 is made up of 14 amino acids. CDR1 and CDR2 from the germline V gene are LGHNA and YNFKEQ. The ends were cut back, 0 bases at V and 3 bases at J, with 9 bases in the middle.